This T cell receptor beta chain originates from a study of monozygotic twins with inflammatory bowel disease (dated by TCRdb to about 2019). Some background on the complete study: In total, 28 monozygotic twin pairs made up the full study: 19 Danish pairs, all IBD-discordant, plus nine German pairs, of which four were IBD-concordant and five were IBD-discordant. Within discordant pairs, disease-associated traits were sought mainly by comparing IBD patients with their genetically identical healthy co-twins. Each individual had, on average, about 151 000 unique TCRalpha sequences and 181 000 unique TCRbeta sequences available for analysis. Summary of the overall study and its limitations: Repertoire similarity did not differ between concordant and discordant twins, possibly due to limited statistical power. The analysis was unable to tell different T cell subtypes apart. Background noise and inter-individual variability may have been introduced into the repertoires by the differing immunosuppressive treatments among patients. IBD patients had lower TCRbeta repertoire diversity, measured by the inverse Simpson index, than their healthy co-twins. The results gave no support for a single strong signal or clonotype linked to IBD. Compared with healthy twins, IBD patients had fewer clonotypes in common with other individuals, a difference most pronounced in patients showing signs of disease activity.

The library was obtained by 5' RACE. For each TCR library, around 4,000 ng of total RNA was used. For each sample, cDNA synthesis with SMARTScribe reverse transcriptase was split into eight separate reactions. During cDNA synthesis, template switching was used to introduce unique molecular identifiers that contained a 6-nucleotide sample barcode. Amplification of TCRalpha and TCRbeta cDNA involved two nested PCRs of approximately 16 and 9 cycles, and each PCR was followed by bead purification. Before amplification, the cDNA was both treated with uracil DNA-glycosylase and purified with the QIAquick PCR purification kit. In the second PCR, Illumina TruSeq-compatible adapters and sample-specific barcodes were added. Library quality and concentration were assessed using TapeStation and Qubit, and about 5 ng of each library was pooled. Sequencing of the pooled libraries was done on an Illumina HiSeq2500 single-index Rapid Run using custom sequencing primers and 2 x 100 bp reads. As for the original processing: PCR and sequencing errors were corrected by UMI-based consensus assembly using MiGEC version 1.2.6. MiXCR version 2.1.1 was used to carry out V(D)J alignment, clonotype assembly and CDR3 extraction. To normalise gene usage, clonotype sharing and MAIT/NKT TCR abundance, the top 1000, 10 000 and 20 000 clonotypes in each sample were analysed. After downsampling to 27 000 UMIs, diversity was calculated as the inverse Simpson index using the vegan R package. Paired Mann-Whitney U tests were applied to discordant twin pairs, with Benjamini-Hochberg correction for multiple testing. TCRdb reanalyzed the reads, keeping one entry per CDR3 protein sequence and omitting DNA. The V and J calls shown here were made by TCRdb, not taken from the authors' results. This sample's table carries some 130,000 distinct CDR3 sequences. The ten largest clones represent about 1.2% of the sample.

An approximately 2.5 ml peripheral blood sample was drawn into PAXgene tubes per donor and stored at -80°C. Without any T cell sorting, total RNA was extracted from whole blood using the PAXgene blood miRNA kit on an automated QIAcube. Peripheral blood from monozygotic twin pairs concordant or discordant for inflammatory bowel disease was subjected to deep TCRalpha and TCRbeta repertoire profiling with unique molecular barcoding. Smoking habits were recorded for all twin pairs, with individuals classified as current, former or never smokers. To note about this clonotype: Its antigen is unknown.

Sequenced input: blood. This TCR came from a human donor with ulcerative colitis or Crohn's disease, or a healthy co-twin of an affected twin (not recorded which).

The CDR3 region has the sequence CASSLSPQPQHF. Here the chain combines TRBV5-8 and TRBJ1-5. The CDR3, from cysteine to phenylalanine, totals 12 residues. No DNA accompanies this entry. Per the germline V gene, SGHTS is the CDR1 and YDEGEE is the CDR2.